This T cell receptor beta chain stems from a study of blood T cells in healthy people across ages (dated by TCRdb to between 2014 and 2017). Some background on the complete study: Template switching captured roughly one uniquely barcoded TCR beta cDNA molecule per two T cells in model experiments. Using deep sequencing normalized with unique cDNA molecular identifiers, the study measured how TCR beta repertoire diversity changes with age. Donors of different ages were randomly distributed across sequencing lanes to avoid experimental bias. For two donors (one aged 18 to 30 and one aged 80 or older), the study analyzed two additional independent replicas of 1 million unique cDNA reads from the same blood draw. Four age groups were formed from the donors: young (average approximately 16 years), middle-aged (around 41), aged (about 62) and long-lived (less than 85).

Donors were a few dozen systemically healthy Caucasian individuals from Russia aged roughly 6 to 100 years. Around 10 milliliters of peripheral blood were drawn from each donor into EDTA-treated Vacutainer tubes. PBMCs were isolated by Ficoll-Paque density-gradient centrifugation, with at least 6 million obtained per sample. Total RNA, at least 5 micrograms per sample, was extracted from PBMCs with Trizol reagent. For every donor, flow cytometry on a PBMC aliquot measured the percentage of naive CD45RAhigh/CD27high T cells. Concerning this clonotype: Its target antigen remains unknown. It has no much larger one-base neighbor in the sample; base qualities were not kept.

What the work shows at the level of the full study, not this receptor alone: Because the CMV infection status of the donors was unknown, age-related changes in expanded clonotypes may potentially have been confounded. The long-lived group showed more naive CD4+ T cells, fewer expanded clones and increased TCR diversity than the aged group, suggesting age selection. A strong correlation was found between observed TCR beta diversity and the percentage of naive T cells measured by flow cytometry. Estimates of total diversity based on one million sequenced T cells were considered lower bounds and underestimates. As age increased, observed TCR beta diversity per million T cells dropped in a roughly linear way, and a significant reduction was already evident by age about 40. Bulk unsorted PBMC profiling prevented conclusive comparison of naive and antigen-experienced compartments.

The cysteine opens and the phenylalanine closes a CDR3 of 13 amino acids. The CDR3 DNA has 39 bases and is translated from base 1. V loses 6 bases, J loses 1 base, and the germline ends lie 9 bases apart. CDR1 and CDR2 (SGHRS, YFSETQ) derive from the germline V gene. The receptor library was made with 5' RACE. TCRdb shows the sequencer as Illumina HiSeq 2500. A second about 7 to 11 cycle PCR used a sample-barcoded 5' primer and a J-beta primer mix. Each TCR beta cDNA molecule received a unique molecular identifier from a template-switch 5' adaptor carrying 12 random nucleotides. Each sample yielded at least 2.5 million CDR3-containing paired-end reads. First-strand cDNA synthesis was performed from all RNA using the Mint cDNA synthesis kit, with priming by a TRBC-specific oligonucleotide. All cDNA was treated with uracil-DNA glycosylase and then went through a first 18-cycle PCR with the universal primers M1SS and BC2_uni_R. The study's processing was this. Each sample was normalized by randomly selecting 1 million high-quality reads, each carrying a distinct molecular identifier. Reads sharing molecular identifiers were discarded rather than binned into consensus sequences. CDR3 identification, clonotype clustering and error correction used MiTCR with a Q25 quality threshold and the strictest error-elimination algorithm. A nonparametric unseen species model using Euler transformation provided a lower-bound estimate of total TCR beta diversity. TCRdb reanalyzed the raw reads on its own, using fastp at Q25 for trimming and MiXCR for clone calling, and kept in-frame beta chains. When rows share a CDR3 protein, they turn into one entry using the most common DNA and genes. The V and J calls, along with clone size, are taken from TCRdb and not from the paper's own processing. Counted in this sample were 350,000 to 450,000 distinct CDR3 sequences; about 52% of them appeared once. About 54% of the sample is held by the ten biggest clonotypes.

The V and J segments used are TRBV5-1 and TRBJ2-3; the D gene remains uncertain. The sample taken for sequencing was blood. This clonotype was obtained from a man in his sixties in good health. The CDR3 protein: CASTPPGTDTQYF. The bases are TGCGCCAGCACCCCCCCGGGCACAGATACGCAGTATTTT.